This TCR beta chain was identified in a study of Graves' ophthalmopathy and Graves' hyperthyroidism. Study-wide findings and caveats: Ophthalmopathy progression was predicted by the model at 55% to 71% sensitivity and 72% to 80% specificity. From stable hyperthyroidism, ophthalmopathy was separated by a 13-signature model with 85% to 90% sensitivity and approximately 81% specificity.

This clonotype was found many times. The antigen remains undetermined. Pregnant or lactating patients and those with other autoimmune diseases or uncontrolled infections were excluded. Clinical symptoms and serum thyroxine were used for diagnosis; TRAb, thyroid ultrasound and orbital computed tomography were also relied on. CDR3 length equals 14 residues. The V and J ends lost 6 bases and 5 bases, in that order; junction bases with no gene match: 4. Germline loops: CDR1 MNHNS, CDR2 SASEGT. RNA served as the template for amplifying TCR beta CDR3 regions. A first-round RT-PCR used HTBI primers, followed by a second-round multiplex PCR. TCRdb re-analysed the multiplex PCR reads in MiXCR, keeping a single row per CDR3 protein. This table has roughly 500,000 distinct CDR3 sequences, about an eighth appearing once.

This clonotype originated in a woman in her twenties or thirties with Graves' ophthalmopathy. The chain carries TRBV6-1 and TRBJ2-2; 9 nucleotides match TRBD2. Material for sequencing was blood. The CDR3 coding sequence is TGTGCCAGCAGAAGGACTAGCGATACCGGGGAGCTGTTTTTT. Encoded protein: CASRRTSDTGELFF.